Listed below are T cell receptor beta chains from one sample, sequenced in a study of blood T cell repertoires in COVID-19. Libraries were prepared by immunoSEQ multiplex PCR; TCRdb keeps only in-frame clonotypes and omits some of them. The sample includes about 30,000 clones, around 85% seen only once; the top ten take just over 3%. Sequencing was performed on peripheral blood. The receptors come from an older man with COVID-19, enrolled during active disease. The CDR3 runs from the conserved cysteine through the conserved F or W. A D gene is named only where the DNA matches it firmly. Part of the rows lack a size; the others show once, few, many or a class for expanded clones.

v_call	clone_size	d_call	j_call	cdr3_aa	cdr3_nt
TRBV11-3	once	TRBD2	TRBJ2-1	CASSPGLAGVGEQFF	TGTGCCAGCAGCCCGGGACTAGCGGGAGTAGGGGAGCAGTTCTTC
TRBV12-3/TRBV12-4	NA	NA	TRBJ1-4	CASSLNMGGWFF	TGTGCCAGCAGTTTAAATATGGGGGGATGGTTTTTT
TRBV18	NA	NA	TRBJ1-3	CASSREGFAGNTIYF	TGTGCCAGCTCCCGGGAGGGATTCGCTGGAAACACCATATATTTT
TRBV19	NA	TRBD1	TRBJ1-2	CASSRQGSSYGYTF	TGTGCCAGTAGTAGACAGGGTTCGAGCTATGGCTACACCTTC
TRBV10-3	NA	TRBD1	TRBJ1-1	CAISAPSQGGNTEAFF	TGTGCCATCAGTGCCCCCTCACAGGGGGGGAACACTGAAGCTTTCTTT
TRBV13	NA	NA	TRBJ2-3	CASSLRSGGDTQYF	TGTGCCAGCAGCTTACGATCCGGGGGTGATACGCAGTATTTT
TRBV20-1	NA	NA	TRBJ1-5	CSASWDTYQPQHF	TGCAGTGCTAGTTGGGACACTTATCAGCCCCAGCATTTT
TRBV28	NA	NA	TRBJ2-7	CASSLRLRVVEQYF	TGTGCCAGCAGTTTACGGCTTCGGGTGGTAGAGCAGTACTTC
TRBV25-1	NA	NA	TRBJ1-4	CASSEAGGPNEKLFF	TGTGCCAGCAGTGAAGCGGGAGGGCCCAATGAAAAACTGTTTTTT
TRBV7-2	NA	NA	TRBJ2-7	CASSLASPSEQYF	TGTGCCAGCAGCTTAGCCTCCCCGAGCGAGCAGTACTTC
TRBV5-5	NA	NA	TRBJ2-7	CASRTTPEQGFEQYF	TGTGCCAGCAGGACAACCCCGGAACAGGGATTCGAGCAGTACTTC
TRBV9	once	NA	TRBJ1-3	CASSGGDSSSGNTIYF	TGTGCCAGCAGCGGGGGAGACTCGAGCTCTGGAAACACCATATATTTT
TRBV7-9	NA	NA	TRBJ2-5	CASTPGVGETQYF	TGTGCCAGCACCCCGGGAGTCGGTGAGACCCAGTACTTC
TRBV11-2	NA	NA	TRBJ1-2	CASSRSLVRGSRNAYGYTF	TGTGCCAGCAGCAGAAGTCTAGTACGGGGGTCCCGCAACGCCTATGGCTACACCTTC
TRBV28	NA	TRBD2	TRBJ2-1	CASSLGLAGGRGYNEQFF	TGTGCCAGCAGTTTAGGACTAGCGGGAGGGAGGGGGTACAATGAGCAGTTCTTC
TRBV7-3	NA	TRBD1	TRBJ2-5	CASSPGTGGSQYF	TGTGCCAGCAGCCCCGGGACAGGGGGGTCCCAGTACTTC
TRBV30	NA	TRBD1	TRBJ1-2	CAWEKRRTGPGYTF	TGTGCCTGGGAGAAACGGAGGACAGGGCCTGGCTACACCTTC
TRBV6-5	NA	TRBD1	TRBJ2-3	CASSYSTGAADTQYF	TGTGCCAGCAGTTATTCCACAGGGGCGGCAGATACGCAGTATTTT
TRBV30	NA	NA	TRBJ1-1	CAWGYDSGEAFF	TGTGCCTGGGGATATGATAGCGGTGAAGCTTTCTTT
TRBV7-2	NA	NA	TRBJ1-2	CASSLGSGHYGYTF	TGTGCCAGCAGCTTAGGGTCAGGGCACTATGGCTACACCTTC
TRBV11-3	few	TRBD2	TRBJ2-1	CASSSSFSGSFNNEQFF	TGTGCCAGCAGCTCCTCCTTTAGCGGGAGTTTTAACAATGAGCAGTTCTTC
TRBV4-3	NA	TRBD2	TRBJ2-2	CASSQGGLAVGELFF	TGCGCCAGCAGCCAAGGGGGACTAGCTGTCGGGGAGCTGTTTTTT
TRBV18	NA	TRBD1	TRBJ2-7	CASSPRGTGYEQYF	TGTGCCAGCTCACCACGTGGGACAGGGTACGAGCAGTACTTC
TRBV28	NA	TRBD1	TRBJ1-5	CASSLFRGQDSNQPQHF	TGTGCCAGCAGTTTATTTAGGGGACAGGATAGCAATCAGCCCCAGCATTTT
TRBV18	NA	TRBD2	TRBJ2-7	CASSPTGGRNEQYF	TGTGCCAGCTCACCAACGGGGGGTAGAAACGAGCAGTACTTC
TRBV7-2	NA	NA	TRBJ2-1	CASSLFPSSYNEQFF	TGTGCCAGCAGCTTATTCCCGAGCTCCTACAATGAGCAGTTCTTC
TRBV6-5	NA	NA	TRBJ2-7	CAMRAPLGEQYF	TGTGCCATGCGGGCCCCCCTCGGCGAGCAGTACTTC
TRBV5-6	NA	TRBD2	TRBJ2-7	CASSFLAGEVYEQYF	TGTGCCAGCAGCTTTCTCGCGGGAGAGGTGTACGAGCAGTACTTC
TRBV27	NA	TRBD2	TRBJ2-2	CASSLLAGTSGTGELFF	TGTGCCAGCAGCCTACTAGCGGGAACCTCGGGCACCGGGGAGCTGTTTTTT
TRBV7-2	NA	TRBD1	TRBJ1-5	CASSLGGDRAPGQPQHF	TGTGCCAGCAGCTTAGGGGGGGACAGGGCTCCTGGTCAGCCCCAGCATTTT
TRBV11-2	NA	TRBD2	TRBJ2-7	CASSSKGLARSYEQYF	TGTGCCAGCAGCTCCAAGGGACTAGCGCGCTCCTACGAGCAGTACTTC
TRBV27	NA	TRBD1	TRBJ1-2	CASRGQGPGYTF	TGTGCCAGCAGGGGACAGGGCCCGGGCTACACCTTC
TRBV10-2	NA	NA	TRBJ2-1	CATAAAADSYNEQFF	TGCGCCACCGCGGCCGCAGCGGATTCCTACAATGAGCAGTTCTTC
TRBV28	NA	TRBD2	TRBJ2-7	CASSTSGLAGGGEQYF	TGTGCCAGCAGTACCAGTGGACTAGCGGGAGGAGGGGAGCAGTACTTC
TRBV3-1/TRBV3-2	few	NA	TRBJ1-1	CASSKVQGSTEAFF	TGTGCCAGCAGCAAAGTTCAAGGGAGCACTGAAGCTTTCTTT
TRBV4-2	NA	NA	TRBJ2-7	CASSQDFYRDLTYEQYF	TGTGCCAGCAGCCAAGATTTTTACAGGGACCTAACCTACGAGCAGTACTTC
TRBV10-1	NA	NA	TRBJ2-7	CASSNRGGYEQYF	TGCGCCAGCAGTAACAGGGGAGGCTACGAGCAGTACTTC
TRBV4-2	NA	NA	TRBJ1-5	CASSPSWQGDNQPQHF	TGTGCCAGCAGCCCCTCTTGGCAGGGCGACAATCAGCCCCAGCATTTT
TRBV25-1	NA	TRBD2	TRBJ2-7	CACSGSEYEQYF	TGTGCCTGTAGCGGGAGTGAGTACGAGCAGTACTTC
TRBV6-2/TRBV6-3	NA	NA	TRBJ2-7	CASSYGHLEYF	TGTGCCAGCAGTTACGGACATTTAGAGTACTTC
TRBV30	NA	TRBD1	TRBJ1-5	CAWSAGTGRNQPQHF	TGTGCCTGGAGCGCCGGGACAGGGAGGAATCAGCCCCAGCATTTT
TRBV5-1	NA	TRBD1	TRBJ2-7	CASSPQGAGEQYF	TGCGCCAGCAGCCCGCAGGGGGCTGGGGAGCAGTACTTC
TRBV25-1	NA	TRBD1	TRBJ2-1	CASSEIGTESYNEQFF	TGTGCCAGCAGTGAAATCGGGACAGAGAGCTACAATGAGCAGTTCTTC
TRBV5-4	few	TRBD2	TRBJ2-4	CASSPGGTLNIQYF	TGTGCCAGCTCTCCCGGGGGGACTTTAAACATTCAGTACTTC
TRBV4-2	few	TRBD2	TRBJ2-7	CASSPASGGSYEQYF	TGTGCCAGCAGCCCTGCTAGCGGGGGCTCCTACGAGCAGTACTTC
TRBV5-4	NA	NA	TRBJ1-2	CASSLVQGGYGYTF	TGTGCCAGCAGCTTGGTACAGGGCGGATATGGCTACACCTTC
TRBV27	NA	NA	TRBJ1-6	CASQEFTALTYNSPLHF	TGTGCCAGCCAAGAGTTTACAGCCTTAACGTATAATTCACCCCTCCACTTT
TRBV6-6	NA	TRBD2	TRBJ2-2	CASSLASGSIGELFF	TGTGCCAGCAGCCTGGCGAGCGGGAGTATTGGGGAGCTGTTTTTT
TRBV5-1	NA	TRBD1	TRBJ2-3	CASTIGGSQSGDTQYF	TGCGCCAGCACTATAGGGGGCTCGCAATCGGGAGATACGCAGTATTTT
TRBV29-1	NA	NA	TRBJ1-1	CSASTGTNTEAFF	TGCAGCGCTTCGACAGGAACGAACACTGAAGCTTTCTTT
TRBV2	NA	NA	TRBJ1-5	CASTQEGTNNQPQHF	TGTGCCAGCACCCAAGAGGGGACAAACAATCAGCCCCAGCATTTT